The 28 T cell receptor beta chains below come from one sample, sequenced in a study of shared clonotypes between healthy human individuals. Cells designated naive CD8 were CD45RO-negative and were positively selected for CCR7, with terminally differentiated effector memory CD45RA+ cells excluded. Using immunoSEQ multiplex PCR, the repertoire was profiled, and TCRdb retains in-frame clones only, with some absent. This sample yields some 2,000,000 clones, of which 85% to 95% are seen a single time; 0.9% to 1.4% belongs to the top ten. Sequencing was done on a sample of naive CD8+ T cells sorted from blood. The receptors stem from a man between 18 and 29 years old in good health.

This chain uses TRBV9 with TRBJ2-3; 7 nucleotides match TRBD2. This CDR3 comprises 15 residues. Looked up from germline, CDR1 is SGDLS and CDR2 is YYNGEE. V lost 6 bases and J lost 0; bases outside the gene matches: 7. The CDR3, as DNA: TGTGCCAGCACCCCCCTAGCGGTTAGCACAGATACGCAGTATTTT. Protein: CASTPLAVSTDTQYF.

The chain links TRBV11-2 to TRBJ2-1, with D hard to call. The CDR3 loop spans 16 amino acids. The V and J ends lost 1 base and 3 bases respectively, with 13 bases between them. Per germline, CDR1 SGHAT and CDR2 FQNNGV. CDR3 sequence reads: CASSLAHNSFYNEQFF. The CDR3 DNA reads as TGTGCCAGCAGCTTAGCCCACAACTCATTCTACAATGAGCAGTTCTTC.

Written as DNA, the CDR3 is TGTGCCAGTAGTATATGGACAGGGGTTGGTTCACCCCTCCACTTT. Protein product: CASSIWTGVGSPLHF. The V gene is TRBV19, the J gene TRBJ1-6; TRBD1 aligns across 9 bases. V shed 2 bases and J 9 bases; nucleotides not matched to a gene: 5. The CDR3 loop spans 15 amino acids. Germline V gives CDR1 LNHDA, CDR2 SQIVND (reference sequence). The full variable domain, in which reference TRBV19 and TRBJ1-6 provide the parts outside the CDR3, is DGGITQSPKYLFRKEGQNVTLSCEQNLNHDAMYWYRQDPGQGLRLIYYSQIVNDFQKGDIAEGYSVSREKKESFPLTVTSAQKNPTAFYLCASSIWTGVGSPLHFGNGTRLTVT.

The chain uses TRBV5-1 and TRBJ2-2, with D maybe TRBD2 (5 bases). Per the germline V gene, CDR1 is SGHRS and CDR2 is YFSETQ. The V end lost 4 bases, the J end lost 5 bases, and 12 bases lay between the germline ends. This CDR3 contains 14 residues. The CDR3 sequence is CASSPTDLTGELFF. CDR3 sequence (DNA): TGCGCCAGCAGCCCAACGGACTTGACCGGGGAGCTGTTTTTT. The entire variable domain, with the rest obtained from reference TRBV5-1 and TRBJ2-2, is as follows: KAGVTQTPRYLIKTRGQQVTLSCSPISGHRSVSWYQQTPGQGLQFLFEYFSETQRNKGNFPGRFSGRQFSNSRSEMNVSTLELGDSALYLCASSPTDLTGELFFGEGSRLTVL.

This chain joins TRBV6-1 and TRBJ2-7; a weak D match, TRBD1 (6 bases). Trimming shortened V by 2 bases and J by 0 bases, and 11 bases separated the two germline ends. The CDR3 consists of 15 residues. CDR1 and CDR2 (germline): MNHNS, SASEGT. The CDR3: CASSESQGHSYEQYF. The CDR3 nucleotides are TGTGCCAGCAGTGAATCCCAGGGACACTCCTACGAGCAGTACTTC.

There are a few counts of this clone. Within the sample, other DNA sequences also encode this same CDR3. V gene TRBV5-6 combines with J gene TRBJ2-7, with TRBD1 identical over 10 bases. There are 14 residues in the CDR3. Germline V gene data show CDR1 as SGHDT and CDR2 as YYEEEE. V gave up 4 bases and J gave up 2 bases; unmatched junction bases: 3. CDR3 sequence: CASSPGTGAYEQYF. As DNA, the CDR3 is TGTGCCAGCAGCCCCGGGACAGGGGCCTACGAGCAGTACTTC. Full variable domain (rest looked up from reference TRBV5-6 and TRBJ2-7): DAGVTQSPTHLIKTRGQQVTLRCSPKSGHDTVSWYQQALGQGPQFIFQYYEEEERQRGNFPDRFSGHQFPNYSSELNVNALLLGDSALYLCASSPGTGAYEQYFGPGTRLTVT.

In regard to this clone: Other DNA sequences of this sample code for an identical CDR3. V usage is TRBV9 and J usage is TRBJ1-1; 7 nucleotides align to TRBD1. The CDR3 covers 15 residues. Germline loops: CDR1 SGDLS, CDR2 YYNGEE. Germline trimming cut 3 bases from V and 2 bases from J; bases unmatched to any gene: 7. The CDR3 loop is CASSGGDSLNTEAFF. CDR3 coding DNA: TGTGCCAGCAGCGGAGGGGACAGTCTTAACACTGAAGCTTTCTTT.

This clone was recorded only once. The chain joins TRBV2 to TRBJ1-6, with D possibly matching TRBD1 (5 bases). V was pared by 8 bases and J by 5 bases, with 13 bases between. CDR3 length: 14 amino acids. CDR1 and CDR2 (germline): SNHLY, FYNNEI. The CDR3 loop is CASGREGNNSPLHF. For the CDR3, the DNA is TGTGCCAGCGGGAGGGAGGGGAATAATTCACCCCTCCACTTT.

The chain is built from TRBV7-8 and TRBJ2-5; D might be TRBD2 (6 bases). Germline CDR1 SGHVS, CDR2 FQNEAQ. The CDR3 runs 15 residues. Trimming pared 1 base from V and 0 bases from J, leaving 9 bases between. The CDR3 sequence: CASSLGGGNQETQYF. CDR3 sequence (DNA): TGTGCCAGCAGCTTAGGAGGAGGGAACCAAGAGACCCAGTACTTC.

This clone appeared a single time. This sequence joins TRBV2 and TRBJ2-2, with D possibly matching TRBD2 (5 bases). Trimming left V 6 bases short and J 2 bases short, with 19 bases between. The CDR3 has 17 amino acids. The germline V gene has CDR1 SNHLY and CDR2 FYNNEI. CDR3 sequence (DNA): TGTGCCAGCAGAGACATCTTTAACGGGGTAAACACCGGGGAGCTGTTTTTT. Translating gives CASRDIFNGVNTGELFF.

The V and J genes are TRBV6-5 and TRBJ1-2; 7 bases match TRBD1. Germline V CDR1 and CDR2: MNHEY, SVGAGI. CDR3 length: 14 residues. V shed 7 bases and J 4 bases; nucleotides not matched to a gene: 9. The CDR3, as DNA: TGTGCCAGCACCGAACAGGGGAACGTCTATGGCTACACCTTC. Encoded protein: CASTEQGNVYGYTF.

V is TRBV6-5 and J is TRBJ2-5; TRBD1 matches 7 bases. The closer fit of TRBJ2-7 to the DNA end suggests the J call may be wrong. This CDR3 region has 15 residues. In germline, CDR1 is MNHEY, CDR2 SVGAGI. Written as DNA, the CDR3 is TGTGCCAGCAGTCAATCAGGGGGTTGGAATTACGAGCAGTACTTC. It translates to CASSQSGGWNYEQYF.

This chain links TRBV6-1 with TRBJ2-7, with D possibly matching TRBD1 (5 bases). Germline V gene data show CDR1 as MNHNS and CDR2 as SASEGT. V lost 3 bases to trimming and J lost 1 base, with 13 bases between them. This CDR3 has 15 amino acids. The CDR3 DNA follows: TGTGCCAGCAGTGAGCATGTAGGGGCGTCCTACGAGCAGTACTTC. Translation gives CASSEHVGASYEQYF.

The chain recombines TRBV2 with TRBJ1-2; TRBD1 agrees at 8 bases. The V segment lost 1 base and the J segment 5 bases; nucleotides outside the gene matches: 9. CDR1 SNHLY and CDR2 FYNNEI come from the germline V gene. This CDR3 contains 16 residues. The CDR3 nucleotides are TGTGCCAGCAGTGAAGTACGGACAGGGAGGGGGTATGGCTACACCTTC. Amino acids: CASSEVRTGRGYGYTF.

This clone was recorded only once. The CDR3 sequence: CASSVGAPPSYEQYF. CDR3 bases: TGTGCCAGCAGCGTGGGAGCTCCACCCTCCTACGAGCAGTACTTC. The chain joins TRBV9 to TRBJ2-7, with D tentatively TRBD2 (5 bases). The CDR3 extends over 15 amino acids. Trimming removed 2 bases from V and 0 bases from J, with 12 bases in between. Looked up from germline, CDR1 is SGDLS and CDR2 is YYNGEE.

Note on this clone: A much more abundant neighbour one base away suggests this may be a read error. Other DNA sequences in the same sample also yield this CDR3. The chain is built from TRBV27 and TRBJ1-5; maybe TRBD1 (5 bases). Trimming pared 5 bases from V and 1 base from J, leaving 9 bases between. The CDR3 length is 14 residues. The germline CDR1 and CDR2 sequences are MNHEY and SMNVEV (reference sequence). CDR3 sequence reads: CASSIRDSNQPQHF. The CDR3 region has the DNA TGTGCCAGCAGTATCCGGGACAGCAATCAGCCCCAGCATTTT.

The CDR3 region is CASSPRRSGVGTDTQYF. The CDR3 nucleotides are TGTGCCAGCAGCCCGCGGAGGAGCGGGGTGGGCACAGATACGCAGTATTTT. This chain uses TRBV13 with TRBJ2-3, with 7 positions matching TRBD2. With V trimmed by 5 bases and J by 1 base, 12 bases remained unmatched. Germline V CDR1 and CDR2: PRHDT, FYEKMQ (reference sequence). This CDR3 has 17 amino acids. The full variable domain, its missing parts supplied by reference TRBV13 and TRBJ2-3, is AAGVIQSPRHLIKEKRETATLKCYPIPRHDTVYWYQQGPGQDPQFLISFYEKMQSDKGSIPDRFSAQQFSDYHSELNMSSLELGDSALYFCASSPRRSGVGTDTQYFGPGTRLTVL.

The chain employs TRBV5-8 and TRBJ2-7, with no clear D. Trimming left V 6 bases short and J 7 bases short, with 17 bases between. The germline gives CDR1 SGHTS, CDR2 YDEGEE. CDR3 size: 13 residues. The CDR3 bases are TGTGCCAGCAACCTAGGCAGGTCTGAAGAGCAGTACTTC. As protein: CASNLGRSEEQYF.

This clone was counted between two and nine times. The V and J genes are TRBV15 and TRBJ1-1; D is possibly TRBD1 (6 bases). The CDR3 has 12 residues. The germline gives CDR1 LNHNV, CDR2 YYDKDF (reference sequence). V was shortened by 4 bases and J by 7 bases, with 10 bases between the two germline ends. The CDR3 reads CATSNEGVEAFF. The DNA of the CDR3 is TGTGCCACCAGCAACGAGGGGGTTGAAGCTTTCTTT. The whole variable domain, remainder taken from reference TRBV15 and TRBJ1-1, is DAMVIQNPRYQVTQFGKPVTLSCSQTLNHNVMYWYQQKSSQAPKLLFHYYDKDFNNEADTPDNFQSRRPNTSFCFLDIRSPGLGDTAMYLCATSNEGVEAFFGQGTRLTVV.

The chain couples TRBV4-1 to TRBJ2-3, with D tentatively TRBD2 (6 bases). V gave up 3 bases and J gave up 1 base, with 14 bases separating them. This CDR3 is 16 amino acids long. Germline V gene lookup returns CDR1 MGHRA and CDR2 YSYEKL. For the CDR3, the DNA is TGCGCCAGCAGCCAGGGAACGGGAGCTGGCACAGATACGCAGTATTTT. It encodes CASSQGTGAGTDTQYF.

This clone came up once. The chain carries TRBV13 and TRBJ1-1; D remains unclear. Trimming shortened V by 5 bases and J by 5 bases, and 15 bases separated the two germline ends. The germline CDR1 and CDR2 sequences are PRHDT and FYEKMQ (reference sequence). The CDR3 runs 14 residues. CDR3 in DNA: TGTGCCAGCAGCGCTGAGATACAACAGACTGAAGCTTTCTTT. Translated: CASSAEIQQTEAFF.

The rearrangement links TRBV14 to TRBJ2-7, with a tentative D call TRBD2 (6 bases). CDR1 and CDR2 (germline): SGHDN, FVKESK. The ends were cut back, 4 bases at V and 4 bases at J, with 11 bases in the middle. The CDR3 has 13 residues. This CDR3 reads CASSRPSGYEQYF. DNA of the CDR3: TGTGCCAGCAGCCGCCCGAGCGGGTACGAGCAGTACTTC.

This chain links TRBV11-2 with TRBJ2-1; TRBD1 matches 7 bases. Germline V CDR1 and CDR2: SGHAT, FQNNGV. Trimming cost V 0 bases and J 8 bases; bases outside gene matches: 7. CDR3 length: 15 residues. The CDR3 is CASSLESLGGDEQFF. DNA of the CDR3: TGTGCCAGCAGCTTAGAAAGCTTAGGGGGCGATGAGCAGTTCTTC. Full variable domain (outside the CDR3, taken from reference TRBV11-2 and TRBJ2-1): EAGVAQSPRYKIIEKRQSVAFWCNPISGHATLYWYQQILGQGPKLLIQFQNNGVVDDSQLPKDRFSAERLKGVDSTLKIQPAKLEDSAVYLCASSLESLGGDEQFFGPGTRLTVL.

CDR3 coding DNA: TGTGCCAGCAGTGCGGTAAGGGGGGCCTACTACGAGCAGTACTTC. This gives the protein CASSAVRGAYYEQYF. The chain employs TRBV6-1 and TRBJ2-7; D is tentatively TRBD1 or TRBD2 (6 bases each). Per the germline V gene, CDR1 is MNHNS and CDR2 is SASEGT. The CDR3 totals 15 residues. Trimming stripped 4 bases from V and 3 bases from J, with 16 bases between.

The chain combines TRBV2 with TRBJ1-4; TRBD1 aligns across 8 bases. CDR1 and CDR2 from the germline V gene are SNHLY and FYNNEI. V dropped 4 bases and J dropped 7; count of bases not matched to a gene: 8. The CDR3 has 15 residues. Here the CDR3 reads CASSGMTGDSEKLFF. Here the CDR3 DNA reads TGTGCCAGCAGTGGAATGACAGGGGATAGTGAAAAACTGTTTTTT.

This chain joins TRBV4-2 and TRBJ2-1; D is perhaps TRBD1 (6 bases). V was pared by 3 bases and J by 4 bases, with 13 bases between. The CDR3 is made up of 15 amino acids. Germline lookup yields CDR1 LGHNA and CDR2 YNFKEQ. This CDR3 is CASSQEPGQYNEQFF. CDR3 nucleotide sequence: TGTGCCAGCAGCCAGGAGCCCGGACAGTACAATGAGCAGTTCTTC.

This clone was observed a single time. The J gene is TRBJ2-3, the V gene TRBV2; 7 bases are shared with TRBD2. The CDR3 runs to 16 residues. CDR1 and CDR2 (germline): SNHLY, FYNNEI. Trimming cost V 2 bases and J 5 bases; bases outside gene matches: 10. The CDR3 sequence: CASSEKAGSLEDTQYF. The DNA for the CDR3 is TGTGCCAGCAGTGAAAAAGCGGGATCTTTAGAAGATACGCAGTATTTT.

This chain connects TRBV4-1 to TRBJ1-1; D may be TRBD1 (5 bases). The CDR3 is 16 amino acids. Germline CDR1 is MGHRA and CDR2 is YSYEKL. With 1 base removed from V and 5 bases from J, the gap between germline ends came to 17 bases. CDR3: CASSQGAGTRGTEAFF. In DNA form, the CDR3 reads TGCGCCAGCAGCCAAGGCGCCGGGACCCGAGGGACTGAAGCTTTCTTT.